Presented here are 5 T cell receptor beta chains from one specimen sequenced in a study of T cell responses to AZD1222 COVID-19 vaccine. Repertoires were generated with immunoSEQ multiplex PCR, while TCRdb's copy carries only in-frame clones and drops some. The sample records 250,000 to 300,000 clones, 90% to 95% being singletons. Sequenced here: peripheral blood, sampled 28 days after the second AZD1222 dose. The receptors here all came from an adult who received the AZD1222 COVID-19 vaccine.

The chain links TRBV6-5 to TRBJ1-1; D is possibly TRBD1 (5 bases). CDR1 and CDR2 from the germline V gene are MNHEY and SVGAGI. V was pared by 6 bases and J by 10 bases, with 15 bases between. The CDR3 is 12 residues long. CDR3 sequence: CASRGGTAGAFF. The CDR3 nucleotides read TGTGCCAGCAGAGGAGGGACCGCGGGAGCTTTCTTT.

V usage is TRBV28 and J usage is TRBJ1-1, with 8 bases fitting TRBD1. Germline values: CDR1 MDHEN, CDR2 SYDVKM. V shed 5 bases and J 7 bases; nucleotides not matched to a gene: 3. The CDR3 length is 12 residues. CDR3 region: CASSHGQGEAFF. The DNA of the CDR3 is TGTGCCAGCAGTCACGGACAGGGTGAAGCTTTCTTT.

The chain has TRBV29-1 and TRBJ2-7, with a possible D match to TRBD2 (5 bases). The CDR3 loop spans 12 amino acids. The germline gives CDR1 SQVTM, CDR2 ANQGSEA. Trimming pared 1 base from V and 5 bases from J, leaving 9 bases between. As DNA, the CDR3 is TGCAGCGTTGAAGCGACGGGGAACGAGCAGTACTTC. Its protein is CSVEATGNEQYF.

The V call is TRBV5-1, the J call TRBJ1-2, with D possibly being TRBD1 (6 bases). Trimming shortened V by 8 bases and J by 0 bases, and 11 bases separated the two germline ends. Germline CDR1 reads SGHRS; CDR2 reads YFSETQ. The CDR3 consists of 13 residues. The CDR3 reads CASQGISNYGYTF. CDR3 nucleotides: TGCGCCAGTCAGGGGATTTCTAACTATGGCTACACCTTC.

This sequence joins TRBV5-1 and TRBJ1-6; TRBD1 might be the D (6 bases). Trimming cost V 2 bases and J 8 bases, with 11 bases left between them. Germline-derived CDR1 and CDR2 are SGHRS and YFSETQ. This CDR3 is built from 14 residues. The CDR3 DNA reads TGCGCCAGCAGCTTACAGGGCCTCGATTCACCCCTCCACTTT. Amino acids: CASSLQGLDSPLHF. The full variable domain, rest sourced from reference TRBV5-1 and TRBJ1-6, is KAGVTQTPRYLIKTRGQQVTLSCSPISGHRSVSWYQQTPGQGLQFLFEYFSETQRNKGNFPGRFSGRQFSNSRSEMNVSTLELGDSALYLCASSLQGLDSPLHFGNGTRLTVT.